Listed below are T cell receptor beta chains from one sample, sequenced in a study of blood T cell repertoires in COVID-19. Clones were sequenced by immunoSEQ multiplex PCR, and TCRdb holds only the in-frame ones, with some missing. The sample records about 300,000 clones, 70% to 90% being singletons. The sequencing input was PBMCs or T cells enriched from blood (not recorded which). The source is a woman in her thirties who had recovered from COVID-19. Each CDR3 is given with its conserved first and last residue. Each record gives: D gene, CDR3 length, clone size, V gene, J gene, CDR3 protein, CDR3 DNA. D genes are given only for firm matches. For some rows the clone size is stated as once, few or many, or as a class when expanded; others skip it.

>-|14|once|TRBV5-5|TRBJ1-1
CASSLAGDWTEAFF
TGTGCCAGCAGCTTGGCTGGGGACTGGACTGAAGCTTTCTTT
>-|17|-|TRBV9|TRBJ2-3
CASSVGKGGSRTDTQYF
TGTGCCAGCAGCGTAGGAAAAGGAGGGAGTCGCACAGATACGCAGTATTTT
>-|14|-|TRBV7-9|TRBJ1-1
CASSFGEYDTEAFF
TGTGCCAGCAGCTTTGGGGAGTATGACACTGAAGCTTTCTTT
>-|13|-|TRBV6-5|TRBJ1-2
CASSYGSPSGYTF
TGTGCCAGCAGCTACGGCTCTCCCAGTGGCTACACCTTC
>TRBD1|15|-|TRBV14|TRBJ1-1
CASSTTGGRGTEAFF
TGTGCCAGCAGCACCACAGGGGGAAGGGGCACTGAAGCTTTCTTT
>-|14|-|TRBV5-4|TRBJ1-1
CASSWRGGRPEAFF
TGTGCCAGCAGCTGGCGGGGAGGGCGGCCTGAAGCTTTCTTT
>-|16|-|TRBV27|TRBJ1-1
CASSLSGSGLVTEAFF
TGTGCCAGCAGTTTATCGGGGTCGGGGTTGGTCACTGAAGCTTTCTTT
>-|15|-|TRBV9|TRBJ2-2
CASSGLQGDTGELFF
TGTGCCAGCAGCGGACTCCAGGGCGACACCGGGGAGCTGTTTTTT
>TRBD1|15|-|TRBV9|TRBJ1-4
CASSVVGQGNEKLFF
TGTGCCAGCAGCGTAGTGGGACAGGGGAATGAAAAACTGTTTTTT
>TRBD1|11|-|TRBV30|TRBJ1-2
CAWTGGDGYTF
TGTGCCTGGACAGGGGGCGATGGCTACACCTTC
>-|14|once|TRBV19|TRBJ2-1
CASSISVVYNEQFF
TGTGCCAGTAGTATTTCTGTCGTATACAATGAGCAGTTCTTC
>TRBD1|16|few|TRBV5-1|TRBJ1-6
CASSSGPQGASSPLHF
TGCGCCAGCAGCTCGGGACCTCAGGGGGCAAGTTCACCCCTCCACTTT